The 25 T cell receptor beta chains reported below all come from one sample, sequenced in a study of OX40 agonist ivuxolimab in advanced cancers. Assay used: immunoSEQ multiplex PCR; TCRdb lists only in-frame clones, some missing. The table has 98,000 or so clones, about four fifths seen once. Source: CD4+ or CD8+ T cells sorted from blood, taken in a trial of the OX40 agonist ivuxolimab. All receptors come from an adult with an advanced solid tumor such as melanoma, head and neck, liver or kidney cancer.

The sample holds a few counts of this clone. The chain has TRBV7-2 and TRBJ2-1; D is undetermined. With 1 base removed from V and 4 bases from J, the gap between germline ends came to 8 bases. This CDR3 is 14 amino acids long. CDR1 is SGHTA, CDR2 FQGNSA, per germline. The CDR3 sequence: CASSLVWLYNEQFF. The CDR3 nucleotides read TGTGCCAGCAGCTTAGTCTGGCTTTACAATGAGCAGTTCTTC.

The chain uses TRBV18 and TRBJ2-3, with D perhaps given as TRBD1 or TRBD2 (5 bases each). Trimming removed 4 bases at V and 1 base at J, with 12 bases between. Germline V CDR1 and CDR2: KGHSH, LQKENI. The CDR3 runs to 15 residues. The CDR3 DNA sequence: TGTGCCAGCTCACGGGGCAGGGACGGCACAGATACGCAGTATTTT. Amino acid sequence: CASSRGRDGTDTQYF.

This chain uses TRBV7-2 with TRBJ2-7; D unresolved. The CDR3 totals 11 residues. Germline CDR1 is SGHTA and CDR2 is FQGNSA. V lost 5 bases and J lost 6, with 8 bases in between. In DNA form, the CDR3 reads TGTGCCAGCAGCACTCTTTCCGAGCAGTACTTC. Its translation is CASSTLSEQYF.

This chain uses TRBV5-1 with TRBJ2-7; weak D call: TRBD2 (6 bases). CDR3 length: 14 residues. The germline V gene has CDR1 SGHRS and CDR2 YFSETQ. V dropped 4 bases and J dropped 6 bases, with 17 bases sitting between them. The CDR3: CASSGGEADGEQYF. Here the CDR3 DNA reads TGCGCCAGCAGCGGAGGGGAGGCTGACGGCGAGCAGTACTTC.

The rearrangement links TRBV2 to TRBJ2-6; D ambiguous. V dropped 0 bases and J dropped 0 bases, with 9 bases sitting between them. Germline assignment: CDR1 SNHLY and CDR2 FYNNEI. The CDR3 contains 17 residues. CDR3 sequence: CASSEAKIISGANVLTF. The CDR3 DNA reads TGTGCCAGCAGTGAAGCGAAGATAATCTCTGGGGCCAACGTCCTGACTTTC.

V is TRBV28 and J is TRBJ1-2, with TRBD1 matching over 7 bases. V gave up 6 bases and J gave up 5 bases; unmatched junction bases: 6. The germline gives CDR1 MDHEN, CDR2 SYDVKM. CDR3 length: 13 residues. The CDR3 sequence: CASSPRGAYGYTF. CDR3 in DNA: TGTGCCAGCAGCCCCAGGGGGGCATATGGCTACACCTTC.

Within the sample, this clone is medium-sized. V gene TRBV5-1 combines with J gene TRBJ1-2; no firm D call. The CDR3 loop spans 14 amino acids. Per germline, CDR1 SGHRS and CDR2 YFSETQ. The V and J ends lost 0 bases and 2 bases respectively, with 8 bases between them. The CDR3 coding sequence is TGCGCCAGCAGCTTGGTAGTCGGAAACTATGGCTACACCTTC. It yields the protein CASSLVVGNYGYTF.

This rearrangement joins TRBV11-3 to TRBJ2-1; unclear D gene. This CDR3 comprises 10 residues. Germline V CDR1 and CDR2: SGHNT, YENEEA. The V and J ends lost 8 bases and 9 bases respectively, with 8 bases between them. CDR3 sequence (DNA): TGTGCCAGCCACAAGGGTGAGCAGTTCTTC. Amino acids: CASHKGEQFF. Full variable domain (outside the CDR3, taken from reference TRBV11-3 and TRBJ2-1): EAGVVQSPRYKIIEKKQPVAFWCNPISGHNTLYWYLQNLGQGPELLIRYENEEAVDDSQLPKDRFSAERLKGVDSTLKIQPAELGDSAVYLCASHKGEQFFGPGTRLTVL.

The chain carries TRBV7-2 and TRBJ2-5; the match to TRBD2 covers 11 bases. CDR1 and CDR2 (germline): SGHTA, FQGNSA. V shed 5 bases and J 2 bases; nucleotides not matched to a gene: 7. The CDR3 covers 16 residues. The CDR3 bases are TGTGCCAGCAGCCCTGGGACTAGCGGAAGTCAAGAGACCCAGTACTTC. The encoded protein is CASSPGTSGSQETQYF.

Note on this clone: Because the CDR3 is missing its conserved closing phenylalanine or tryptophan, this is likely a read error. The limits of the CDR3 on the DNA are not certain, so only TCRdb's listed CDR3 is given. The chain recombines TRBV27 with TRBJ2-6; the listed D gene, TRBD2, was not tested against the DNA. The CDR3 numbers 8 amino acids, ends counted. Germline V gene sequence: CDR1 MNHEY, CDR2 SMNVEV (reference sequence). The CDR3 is CASSRTSG.

DNA of the CDR3: TGTGCCAGCAGTAATACAGGGGGCTCTCAGCCCCAGCATTTT. This codes for CASSNTGGSQPQHF. This sequence joins TRBV6-6 and TRBJ1-5; TRBD1 matches at 9 bases. CDR1 and CDR2 from the germline V gene are MNHNY and SVGAGI (reference sequence). V was clipped by 5 bases and J by 6 bases; unmatched bases: 5. The CDR3 has 14 residues.

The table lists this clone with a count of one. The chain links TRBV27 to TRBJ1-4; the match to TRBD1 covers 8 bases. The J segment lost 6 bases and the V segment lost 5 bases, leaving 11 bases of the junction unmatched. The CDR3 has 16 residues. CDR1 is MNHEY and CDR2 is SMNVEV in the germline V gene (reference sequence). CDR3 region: CASSPLSGGPDEKLFF. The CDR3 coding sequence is TGTGCCAGCAGTCCCCTCTCAGGGGGCCCGGATGAAAAACTGTTTTTT.

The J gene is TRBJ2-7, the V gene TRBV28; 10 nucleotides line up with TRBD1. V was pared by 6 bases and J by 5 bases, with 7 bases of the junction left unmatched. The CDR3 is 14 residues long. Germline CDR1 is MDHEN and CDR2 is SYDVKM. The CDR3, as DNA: TGTGCCAGCAGCGGAGCCGGGACAGGGGACGAGCAGTACTTC. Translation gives CASSGAGTGDEQYF.

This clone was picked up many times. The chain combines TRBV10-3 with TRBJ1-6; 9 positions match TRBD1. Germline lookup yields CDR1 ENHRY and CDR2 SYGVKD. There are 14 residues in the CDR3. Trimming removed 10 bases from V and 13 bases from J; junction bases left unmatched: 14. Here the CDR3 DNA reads TGTGCCACCGAATCGGGACAGGGTTATGTTCCCCTCCACTTT. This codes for CATESGQGYVPLHF.

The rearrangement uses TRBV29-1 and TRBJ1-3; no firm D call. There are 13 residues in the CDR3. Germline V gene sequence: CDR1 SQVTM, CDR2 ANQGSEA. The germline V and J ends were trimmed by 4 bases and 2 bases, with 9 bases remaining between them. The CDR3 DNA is TGCAGCGTTGTGCGGGGAACTGGAAACACCATATATTTT. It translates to CSVVRGTGNTIYF.

This CDR3 is CASSSGRTTDTQYF. The DNA of the CDR3 is TGTGCCAGCAGCTCCGGACGGACCACAGATACGCAGTATTTT. J is TRBJ2-3 and V is TRBV7-7; D is ambiguous. The V gene's germline CDR1 is SSHAT and CDR2 FNYEAQ (reference sequence). This CDR3 spans 14 amino acids. With 4 bases removed from V and 2 bases from J, the gap between germline ends came to 10 bases.

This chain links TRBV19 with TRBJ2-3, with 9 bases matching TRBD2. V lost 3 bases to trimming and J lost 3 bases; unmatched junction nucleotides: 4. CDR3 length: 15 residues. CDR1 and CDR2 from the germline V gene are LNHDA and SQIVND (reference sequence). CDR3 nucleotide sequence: TGTGCCAGTAGTATTGCGGGAGGGCCAACAGATACGCAGTATTTT. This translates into CASSIAGGPTDTQYF.

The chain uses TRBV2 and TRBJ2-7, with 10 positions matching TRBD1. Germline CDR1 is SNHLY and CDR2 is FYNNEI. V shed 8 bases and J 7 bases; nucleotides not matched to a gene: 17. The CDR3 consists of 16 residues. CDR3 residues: CASEALAGTGAWEQYF. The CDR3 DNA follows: TGTGCCAGCGAAGCTTTGGCCGGGACAGGGGCGTGGGAGCAGTACTTC.

The CDR3 nucleotides read TGTGCCAGCAGCCCCGGGACTAGCGGGGGGACGAACCGTAGAAGGGAGCTGTTTTTT. Protein product: CASSPGTSGGTNRRRELFF. The rearrangement uses TRBV27 and TRBJ2-2; 15 nucleotides line up with TRBD2. V was pared by 6 bases and J by 9 bases, with 17 bases of the junction left unmatched. This CDR3 region has 19 residues. Germline assignment: CDR1 MNHEY and CDR2 SMNVEV (reference sequence).

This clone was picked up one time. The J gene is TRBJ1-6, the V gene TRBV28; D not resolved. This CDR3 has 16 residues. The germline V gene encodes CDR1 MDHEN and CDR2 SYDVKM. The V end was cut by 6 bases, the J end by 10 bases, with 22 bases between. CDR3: CASRPPGGWGNSPLHF. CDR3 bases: TGTGCCAGCAGACCCCCAGGCGGGTGGGGTAACTCACCCCTCCACTTT. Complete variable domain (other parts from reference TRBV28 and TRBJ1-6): DVKVTQSSRYLVKRTGEKVFLECVQDMDHENMFWYRQDPGLGLRLIYFSYDVKMKEKGDIPEGYSVSREKKERFSLILESASTNQTSMYLCASRPPGGWGNSPLHFGNGTRLTVT.

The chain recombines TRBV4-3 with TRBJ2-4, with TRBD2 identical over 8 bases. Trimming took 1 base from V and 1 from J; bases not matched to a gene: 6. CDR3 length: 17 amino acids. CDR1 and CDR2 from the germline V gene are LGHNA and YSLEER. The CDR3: CASSQAILADAKNIQYF. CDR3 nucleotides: TGCGCCAGCAGCCAAGCTATACTAGCGGACGCCAAAAACATTCAGTACTTC.

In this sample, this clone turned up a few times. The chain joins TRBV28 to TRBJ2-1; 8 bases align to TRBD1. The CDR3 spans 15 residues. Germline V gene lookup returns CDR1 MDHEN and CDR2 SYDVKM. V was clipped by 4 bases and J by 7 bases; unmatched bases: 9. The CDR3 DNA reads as TGTGCCAGCAGTTCGCCGTCAGGGGGCAAAAATGAGCAGTTCTTC. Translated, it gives CASSSPSGGKNEQFF.

CDR3 loop: CSVEGQLRETQYF. The CDR3 region has the DNA TGCAGCGTTGAGGGCCAACTACGAGAGACCCAGTACTTC. The rearrangement uses TRBV29-1 and TRBJ2-5, with D uncertain. The germline V gene has CDR1 SQVTM and CDR2 ANQGSEA. The CDR3 covers 13 residues. Trimming pared 3 bases from V and 4 bases from J, leaving 12 bases between.

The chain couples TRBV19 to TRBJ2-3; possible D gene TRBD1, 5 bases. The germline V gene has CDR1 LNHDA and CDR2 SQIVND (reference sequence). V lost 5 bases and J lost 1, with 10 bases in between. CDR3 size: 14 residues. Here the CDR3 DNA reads TGTGCCAGTAGTTTGGGGCTGGGCACAGATACGCAGTATTTT. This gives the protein CASSLGLGTDTQYF.

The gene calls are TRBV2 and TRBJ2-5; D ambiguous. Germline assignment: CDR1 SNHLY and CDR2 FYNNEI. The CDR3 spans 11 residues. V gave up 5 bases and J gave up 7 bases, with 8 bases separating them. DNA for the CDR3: TGTGCCAGCAGTCCCACCTCGACCCAGTACTTC. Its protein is CASSPTSTQYF.